A selection of T cell receptor beta chains follows, all from one sample in a study of monozygotic twins with inflammatory bowel disease. TCRdb re-called the 5' RACE reads, yielding one record per CDR3 amino acid sequence without DNA. This sample's clone table lists about 350,000 distinct CDR3 sequences. The sequenced sample consisted of blood. All receptors derive from a human donor with ulcerative colitis or Crohn's disease, or a healthy co-twin of an affected twin (not recorded which). CDR3s include the opening cysteine and the closing phenylalanine or tryptophan.

v_call	j_call	cdr3_length	cdr3_aa
TRBV28	TRBJ2-3	13	CASSFVMANTQYF
TRBV11-2	TRBJ2-4	13	CASSLSPGNIQYF
TRBV11-2	TRBJ2-1	15	CASSLNLGRVHEQFF
TRBV6-2/TRBV6-3	TRBJ2-5	15	CASSPQGSGQETQYF
TRBV20-1	TRBJ2-1	12	CSASSVAENRFF
TRBV24-1	TRBJ2-7	14	CATSDHGLAGLQYF
TRBV11-2	TRBJ2-1	13	CASSLEGGQGLFF
TRBV6-4	TRBJ2-3	13	CASSGSKGDTQYF
TRBV19	TRBJ1-1	14	CASSIEQGATEAFF
TRBV15	TRBJ2-1	14	CATSRRTGISEQFF
TRBV20-1	TRBJ1-1	14	CSARLGAMNTEAFF
TRBV12-3/TRBV12-4	TRBJ1-2	14	CASSLDWGGYGYTF
TRBV5-1	TRBJ2-2	15	CASSTDRGLTGELFF
TRBV7-9	TRBJ2-3	15	CASSSLAGRTDTQYF
TRBV5-1	TRBJ1-1	16	CASSYALTSRNTEAFF
TRBV5-1	TRBJ1-1	12	CASSPGRAEAFF
TRBV5-5	TRBJ1-1	13	CASSLEDTTEAFF
TRBV25-1	TRBJ2-7	12	CASSVGTYEQYF
TRBV19	TRBJ2-2	13	CASSIGRAGELFF
TRBV12-3/TRBV12-4	TRBJ2-3	16	CASSLALGGGTDTQYF
TRBV27	TRBJ2-4	16	CASSRLADLWGNIQYF
TRBV5-1	TRBJ1-1	15	CASSLDGQMNTEAFF
TRBV5-1	TRBJ2-3	17	CASSLAGTSGSTDTQYF
TRBV20-1	TRBJ2-1	17	CSARALAGGLPYNEQFF
TRBV18	TRBJ2-1	15	CASSPPAGGFNEQFF
TRBV20-1	TRBJ2-5	15	CSANQLAGTQETQYF
TRBV4-1	TRBJ2-3	13	CASSQDWADTQYF
TRBV9	TRBJ2-5	15	CASSVRQGVRETQYF
TRBV5-4	TRBJ2-3	15	CAGGHGTGPMYTQYF
TRBV5-1	TRBJ2-1	15	CATSPSLSSHNEQFF
TRBV29-1	TRBJ2-1	17	CSALGLAGVPQEGEQFF
TRBV28	TRBJ2-1	15	CASRNRQGAINEQFF
TRBV15	TRBJ2-7	12	CATSTGGYEQYF
TRBV9	TRBJ1-1	15	CASSSRGRANTEAFF
TRBV11-2	TRBJ2-5	17	CASSFNTGPGDKETQYF
TRBV20-1	TRBJ2-5	14	CSARDDWDQETQYF
TRBV20-1	TRBJ1-5	15	CSARHLGDTYQPQHF
TRBV20-1	TRBJ1-5	13	CSASGGGNQPQHF
TRBV18	TRBJ2-7	13	CASSWEGSYEQYF
TRBV11-1	TRBJ2-1	20	CASSLSASGRALGSYNEQFF
TRBV7-2	TRBJ1-5	16	CASSRSGTGSNQPQHF
TRBV15	TRBJ2-7	13	CATSTGQGYEQYF
TRBV20-1	TRBJ2-7	15	CSARDFRQGASEQYF
TRBV19	TRBJ1-3	14	CASSPTVLKNTIYF
TRBV20-1	TRBJ1-3	14	CSAPTGAGGNTIYF
TRBV5-1	TRBJ1-2	14	CASSLGAFNYGYTF
TRBV4-1	TRBJ1-1	17	CASSQDPYSGARTEAFF
TRBV6-5	TRBJ1-3	16	CASSFPGPGSGNTIYF
TRBV5-1	TRBJ1-2	15	CASSLSGPTSHGYTF